Listed below are T cell receptor beta chains from one sample, sequenced in a study of T cells in localized non-small cell lung cancer. Only in-frame clones appear in the TCRdb table, and some are missing; sequencing was by immunoSEQ multiplex PCR. The profile shows 10,000 to 15,000 clones, around 84% of them singletons. The sequences come from peripheral blood, collected before any cancer treatment. The receptors were sampled from a male donor at least 60 years old with stage III lung adenocarcinoma. Both conserved end residues are part of each CDR3. The D gene is left open where the match is weak. Clone sizes are given selectively: once, few, many, or a class where the clone is expanded.

V	D	J	size	CDR3	DNA
TRBV5-1	TRBD1	TRBJ2-7	-	CASSLRQGAFLEQYF	TGCGCCAGCAGCCTCCGGCAGGGGGCGTTTCTCGAGCAGTACTTC
TRBV21-1	-	TRBJ1-5	-	CASSKDGYSNQPQHF	TGTGCCAGCAGCAAAGACGGGTATAGCAATCAGCCCCAGCATTTT
TRBV2	TRBD1	TRBJ1-5	few	CASSRDRAGNQPQHF	TGTGCCAGCAGTAGGGACAGGGCGGGCAATCAGCCCCAGCATTTT
TRBV5-1	-	TRBJ2-3	-	CASSLEGQTDTQYF	TGCGCCAGCAGCTTGGAGGGCCAAACAGATACGCAGTATTTT
TRBV6-4	TRBD2	TRBJ2-3	-	CASSRNSGTADTQYF	TGTGCCAGCAGTCGGAATAGCGGGACCGCAGATACGCAGTATTTT
TRBV7-2	-	TRBJ1-1	-	CASSPPGGGTEAFF	TGTGCCAGCAGCCCCCCGGGGGGGGGCACTGAAGCTTTCTTT
TRBV10-1	-	TRBJ1-1	-	CASSKIPNTEAFF	TGCGCCAGCAGTAAAATACCAAACACTGAAGCTTTCTTT
TRBV18	-	TRBJ1-2	few	CASSPSSFGYTF	TGTGCCAGCTCACCAAGCAGTTTCGGCTACACCTTC
TRBV7-9	TRBD1	TRBJ1-4	-	CASSFNPQGGEKLFF	TGTGCCAGCAGCTTTAATCCCCAGGGGGGTGAAAAACTGTTTTTT
TRBV5-1	-	TRBJ2-7	-	CASKVSVNSYEQYF	TGCGCCAGCAAGGTGTCAGTTAATTCTTACGAGCAGTACTTC
TRBV15	TRBD2	TRBJ2-2	-	CATSRDRRSGSSGELFF	TGTGCCACCAGCAGAGATCGACGTAGCGGGAGCTCCGGGGAGCTGTTTTTT
TRBV7-9	-	TRBJ1-1	-	CASSHGSGPGAEAFF	TGTGCCAGCAGCCACGGATCGGGTCCGGGGGCCGAAGCTTTCTTT
TRBV5-4	-	TRBJ1-5	medium-sized	CASSLGGYQPQHF	TGTGCCAGCAGCCTTGGAGGGTATCAGCCCCAGCATTTT
TRBV28	-	TRBJ1-1	-	CASSPNLSTGEAFF	TGTGCCAGCAGTCCAAACCTTAGCACGGGGGAAGCTTTCTTT
TRBV30	-	TRBJ1-2	-	CAWSSSAGYGYTF	TGTGCCTGGAGTTCGTCAGCCGGATATGGCTACACCTTC
TRBV12-5	-	TRBJ2-2	-	CASGPGTGELFF	TGTGCTAGTGGCCCCGGGACCGGGGAGCTGTTTTTT
TRBV9	-	TRBJ2-7	-	CASSPPFPAGLSSYEQYF	TGTGCCAGCAGCCCCCCTTTCCCCGCGGGTCTCAGCTCCTACGAGCAGTACTTC
TRBV10-1	-	TRBJ2-1	-	CASSESMGDPDYNEQFF	TGCGCCAGCAGTGAGTCGATGGGGGACCCCGACTACAATGAGCAGTTCTTC
TRBV19	TRBD1	TRBJ1-1	-	CASDPGGAGGEAFF	TGTGCCAGTGATCCTGGAGGGGCAGGGGGGGAAGCTTTCTTT
TRBV6-6	-	TRBJ2-7	-	CASSYIGTYTYEQYF	TGCGCCAGCAGCTACATTGGGACCTATACCTACGAGCAGTACTTC
TRBV7-2	-	TRBJ2-5	-	CASSLRTVAETQYF	TGTGCCAGCAGCTTACGGACAGTGGCAGAGACCCAGTACTTC
TRBV5-1	-	TRBJ2-7	-	CASSLDGRYSEQYF	TGCGCCAGCAGCTTGGATGGGAGGTATTCGGAGCAGTACTTC
TRBV5-6	-	TRBJ1-2	-	CASNPRFGGDNYGYTF	TGTGCCAGCAACCCACGCTTCGGAGGAGATAACTATGGCTACACCTTC
TRBV9	TRBD1	TRBJ1-2	few	CASSVAYGTGGSNYGYTF	TGTGCCAGCAGCGTAGCATATGGGACAGGGGGTTCTAACTATGGCTACACCTTC
TRBV11-2	-	TRBJ2-7	-	CASTPVEGVGSYEQYF	TGTGCCAGCACCCCGGTAGAGGGAGTGGGTTCCTACGAGCAGTACTTC
TRBV5-1	-	TRBJ2-1	-	CASSLVDEQFF	TGCGCCAGCAGCTTGGTAGATGAGCAGTTCTTC
TRBV7-8	-	TRBJ2-3	once	CASSLRGTITQYF	TGTGCCAGCAGCTTAAGGGGGACTATTACGCAGTATTTT